This TCR beta chain was captured in a study of cytomegalovirus exposure and HLA in healthy donors (dated by TCRdb to the late 2010s). Turning to the overall study: An earlier analysis of 587 of the donors reported approximately 290 Gb of sequence data and 120 million or so unique TCR beta sequences from 150 million to 200 million T cells. An early release covering over 500 HLA-typed donors comprised approximately 290 gigabases of sequencing data and some 79 million unique TCR sequences. Of the approximately 400 genotyped donors, approximately 80% fell in the genetic ancestry cluster associated with self-reported Caucasian donors. The study was designed to test whether signatures of past pathogen exposure could be identified by cataloging public T cell receptors. The study profiled the T cell repertoires of approximately 700 subjects by immunosequencing and related them to cytomegalovirus serostatus. A separate validation cohort of over 95 different subjects was used in addition to the roughly 700-subject first cohort. The study combined high-throughput TCR immunosequencing, statistical association of individual TCRs with disease status, and machine learning to predict cytomegalovirus infection status. To study patterns of TCR occurrence, a later analysis re-analyzed previously published TCR beta repertoires from around 670 donors and added high-resolution HLA genotyping. In the later analysis, no new phenotypic data were used to find candidate immune exposures; instead, reliance was placed on TCR beta sequences and their occurrence across donors. To decide whether each TCR beta V gene segment behaved as functional or pseudogenic, an earlier analysis of fewer than 750 of the donors relied on high-throughput TCR beta sequencing. Donor age, sex, ethnicity and CMV serostatus were compiled together with the repertoire data. A later genetic analysis used genome-wide SNP genotypes for about 65% of the 666 donors, treating that subset as a discovery cohort. Every repertoire in the discovery cohort had been generated on one and the same sequencing platform. HLA typing included class I and class II loci at four-digit resolution. The number of typed donors differed by locus: about 629-630 for A, B, C, DRB1 and DQB1; 500 to 550 for DQA1; approximately 600 for DPA1; and about 450 for DPB1. About five DR-DQ haplotypes were treated as single units for association and clustering because of strong linkage in the cohort. Across around 400 genotyped donors of the cohort, an average of roughly 250,000 unique TCR beta nucleotide sequences per donor were sequenced, and around 19% of those sequences were non-productive.

The CDR3 numbers 16 residues from cysteine through phenylalanine. Of the read, only the CDR3 DNA is kept; its 48 bases are in frame from base 1. V sheds 4 bases and J sheds 4 bases, leaving 19 bases between their ends. Reading the germline V gene (reference sequence) gives CDR1 SEHNR and CDR2 FQNEAQ. The cohort was made up of roughly 670 healthy bone marrow donors. All cohort members were sampled while nominally healthy, although unrecorded immune exposures were likely present. The donor was CMV seropositive and was included in the group of some 290 seropositive cohort members. A peripheral blood sample was provided by each donor, and peripheral blood mononuclear cells were used for TCR beta sequencing. The Qiagen DNeasy Blood Extraction Kit was used to extract genomic DNA from the blood cell samples. To note about this clone: No cognate antigen has been identified for it. Base qualities were left out, and no much larger clone turns up one base away.

The library relied on the immunoSEQ multiplex PCR assay. The multiplex PCR relied on a mix of 60 forward primers for TCR Vbeta segments and 13 reverse primers for TCR Jbeta segments. The CDR3 region of rearranged TCR beta genes was amplified from genomic DNA with a multiplex PCR assay. On the Illumina HiSeq System, the amplified TCR beta libraries were sequenced as 87-base-pair reads. Turning to the authors' computational methods: A later analysis tallied around 87 million unique TCR beta chains across the 610 or so repertoires, and approximately 12 million of those chains were shared by two or more donors. A nearest-neighbor algorithm error-corrected the raw reads and collapsed the reads into unique sequences, merging closely related sequences to remove PCR and sequencing errors. To assign V, D and J gene segments, CDR3 sequences were aligned to IMGT reference sequences. For a sequence to be retained, at least a six-nucleotide match to both a V gene segment and a J gene segment was required. Rearrangements were classified as productive when the CDR3 lacked stop codons and remained in frame with V and J, and all other rearrangements were classified as non-productive. CDR3 was defined by IMGT convention, running from the second conserved V-encoded cysteine to the conserved J-encoded phenylalanine. Sequences without an unambiguous match to a single V gene segment were excluded from the earlier analysis of about 600 of the donors. In an earlier analysis of almost 600 of the donors, a V segment was called functional when productive rearrangements were above 56.7%, and segregating when the standard deviation between donors exceeded 5%. To diagnose cytomegalovirus status from the catalog of TCR beta chain sequences, a statistical classification framework was built. A later analysis assigned V and J genes by comparing TCR nucleotide sequences with IMGT/GENE-DB human TR gene sequences. Using the TCRdist pipeline, a later analysis assigned CDR3 sequences along with most-parsimonious VDJ recombination scenarios. In a later analysis, every TCR beta chain was defined by the combination of its CDR3 amino acid sequence and its V-gene family, and reads without a unique V-gene family were dropped. To address suspected cross-contamination and a sequencing artifact, a later analysis removed some 620 highly shared, low-generation-probability nucleotide sequences. A later analysis calculated a clonal expansion index for each public chain from normalized within-repertoire ranks of inferred template counts. In a later analysis, generation probabilities were computed using a VDJ recombination model fitted to out-of-frame rearrangements, and the results were checked against IGoR. In a later analysis, hypergeometric tests were used to score TCR-TCR, TCR-HLA and TCR-CMV co-occurrence, with a repertoire-size bias correction applied to TCR pairs. False discovery rates were estimated in a later analysis by permuting HLA or CMV assignments 20 times. A later analysis grouped co-occurring TCRs with DBSCAN, adding TCRdist sequence similarity when clustering within HLA-allele-positive subsets. For co-occurrence clustering, repertoires with fewer than 30,000 or more than 120,000 public chains were excluded, along with a handful of repertoires with anomalous nucleotide sharing. The table comes from immuneACCESS by way of TCRdb, which keeps in-frame sequences with V and J called. Part of the clones is missing from these tables; in studies checked, under half for an unresolved V gene and the rest for unknown reasons. The V and J calls and the clone size are those of that table, but D and trimming were determined from the DNA. The sample profile shows 100,000 to 120,000 clones; 80% of them were found once. The leading ten clones occupy 6.9% of the sample.

The full study reports these points: The 87-base-pair reads could not distinguish some IMGT-functional V segments, including TRBV6-2 and TRBV6-3, so those segments were excluded. A further reported finding was that TCR beta sequences accurately predicted the HLA-A and HLA-B alleles for most subjects in the first cohort. It was suggested by the authors that the approach could potentially be generalized to other disease states and immunological phenotypes. At a false discovery rate of 0.05, a later analysis linked 15,000 to 20,000 TCR beta sequences to specific HLA alleles. Only TCR beta chains were sequenced in this cohort, and the absence of alpha or paired-chain data limited detectable features. In vitro tests confirmed that three of the cytomegalovirus-associated TCR beta chains recognize cytomegalovirus antigens. In a later analysis, the rate of TCR association differed among HLA loci, with DRB1 alleles having the most associated TCRs and HLA-C alleles having the fewest. Immune exposure information for the cohort was limited to CMV serostatus. In a later analysis, several top co-occurrence clusters were reported to appear linked to parvovirus B19, influenza, CMV and Epstein-Barr virus. The study gave a list of 150 to 200 TCR beta chains associated with cytomegalovirus. An association between a missense DCLRE1C variant and V-gene and J-gene trimming of TCR beta chains was found in a later genetic analysis and replicated in an independent cohort. The sequencing pipeline was judged likely to have produced a cluster of highly shared sequence variants as a technical artifact. Because counts were too low, roughly 16 rarely observed V segments, including chromosome 9 orphons, were left out of the earlier analysis of some 600 of the donors. Presence/absence analyses assumed roughly uniform sequencing depth across donors, an assumption that may not hold. Assigning TCR associations to individual alleles was difficult when HLA alleles, especially DR and DQ, strongly co-occurred. In an earlier analysis of 587 of the donors, most TCR beta V segments were observed in productive rearrangements about 90% or about 30% of the time, broadly matching IMGT annotations. HLA typing was unavailable for some donors at each locus, so association tests used only the typed subset. Correlated functional status among segregating V segments might reflect linkage disequilibrium, but an unknown experimental factor could not be ruled out. Compared with the roughly 670-donor mean, donors in an Asian-associated ancestry cluster had fewer N-insertions in productive TCRs, according to a later genetic analysis. Most TCR sequences were observed very rarely across donors, whereas some public TCRs were present in many individuals. In a later analysis, most CMV-associated TCR beta chains were found to appear HLA-restricted, with HLA associations seemingly driven largely by CMV exposure. The classifier was reported to diagnose cytomegalovirus status with high specificity and sensitivity in both the original cohort and the validation cohort. A later analysis found that HLA-associated TCR beta chains were more clonally expanded and had lower generation probabilities than equally common non-associated chains.

The rearranged chain carries TRBV7-9 and TRBJ2-5; D gene: possibly TRBD1, on 6 matching bases. The sequenced material came from PBMCs. This receptor was taken from a man aged 30-40 years in good health and CMV-seropositive. In nucleotides, the sequence is TGTGCCAGCAGCTCACCCTTCAGGGAAGGGGGAGAGACCCAGTACTTC. This codes for CASSSPFREGGETQYF.